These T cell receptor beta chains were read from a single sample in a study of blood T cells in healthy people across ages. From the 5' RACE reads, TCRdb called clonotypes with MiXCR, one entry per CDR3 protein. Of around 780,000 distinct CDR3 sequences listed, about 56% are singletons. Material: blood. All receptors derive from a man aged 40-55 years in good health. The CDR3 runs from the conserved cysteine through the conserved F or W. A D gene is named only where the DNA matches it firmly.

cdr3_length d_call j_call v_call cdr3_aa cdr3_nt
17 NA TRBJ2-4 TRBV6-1 CASSELSGQLRGNIQYF TGTGCCAGCAGTGAACTCTCCGGGCAGCTTAGAGGGAACATTCAGTACTTC
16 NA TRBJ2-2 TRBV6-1 CASILLGSSNTGELFF TGTGCCAGCATTCTGTTGGGGTCCTCGAACACCGGGGAGCTGTTTTTT
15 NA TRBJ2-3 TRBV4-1 CASSQDSRLADTQYF TGCGCCAGCAGCCAAGATTCCCGGCTAGCAGATACGCAGTATTTT
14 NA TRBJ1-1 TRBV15 CATSRDWGSTEAFF TGTGCCACCAGCAGAGATTGGGGCTCCACTGAAGCTTTCTTT
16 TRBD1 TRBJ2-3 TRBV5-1 CASSLPGQGDTDTQYF TGCGCCAGCAGCTTACCGGGACAGGGGGACACAGATACGCAGTATTTT
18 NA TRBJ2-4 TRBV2 CASSEPRTAKLNKNIQYF TGTGCCAGCAGTGAGCCTCGGACAGCGAAATTAAACAAAAACATTCAGTACTTC
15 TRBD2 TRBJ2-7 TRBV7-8 CASSFRGGGTYEQYF TGTGCCAGCAGCTTTCGGGGGGGAGGAACCTACGAGCAGTACTTC
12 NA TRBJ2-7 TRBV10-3 CAISELGNEQYF TGTGCCATCAGTGAACTGGGAAACGAGCAGTACTTC
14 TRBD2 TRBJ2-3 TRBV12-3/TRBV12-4 CASSQGLPTDTQYF TGTGCCAGCAGCCAGGGACTACCCACAGATACGCAGTATTTT
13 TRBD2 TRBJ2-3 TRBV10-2 CASSGLADDTQYF TGCGCCAGCAGCGGACTAGCGGACGATACGCAGTATTTT
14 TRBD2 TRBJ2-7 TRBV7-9 CASSLVGGLHEQYF TGTGCCAGCAGCTTAGTGGGAGGGCTCCACGAGCAGTACTTC
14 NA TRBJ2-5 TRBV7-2 CASSKTGLQETQYF TGTGCCAGCAGCAAAACCGGGCTCCAAGAGACCCAGTACTTC
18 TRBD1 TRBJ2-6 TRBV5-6 CASSLRRTGVPGANVLTF TGTGCCAGCAGCTTGCGACGGACAGGGGTCCCCGGGGCCAACGTCCTGACTTTC
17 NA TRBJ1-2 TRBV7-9 CASSSYRRTDINYGYTF TGTGCCAGCAGCTCATACCGGCGGACAGATATTAACTATGGCTACACCTTC